Listed here are 21 T cell receptor beta chains from one sample, sequenced in a study of cytomegalovirus exposure and HLA in healthy donors. Both 60 Vbeta primers and 13 Jbeta primers went into the PCR. Data came from immunoSEQ multiplex PCR; TCRdb stores just in-frame clones and leaves some out. The sample has about 120,000 clones, roughly 79% seen once; the top ten hold 1.6%. The specimen was PBMCs. The receptor set was obtained from a woman aged 18-29 years in good health and CMV-seronegative.

There are a few counts of this clone. J is TRBJ1-5 and V is TRBV7-8; TRBD1 is a possible D gene (5 bases). The ends were cut back, 4 bases at V and 7 bases at J, with 14 bases in the middle. The CDR3 extends over 14 amino acids. Germline CDR1 is SGHVS and CDR2 is FQNEAQ. The CDR3 here is CASSSGLVGQPQHF. The CDR3 coding sequence is TGTGCCAGCAGCTCAGGGTTGGTTGGGCAGCCCCAGCATTTT. The full variable domain, in which reference TRBV7-8 and TRBJ1-5 provide the parts outside the CDR3, is GAGVSQSPRYKVAKRGQDVALRCDPISGHVSLFWYQQALGQGPEFLTYFQNEAQLDKSGLPSDRFFAERPEGSVSTLKIQRTQQEDSAVYLCASSSGLVGQPQHFGDGTRLSIL.

V usage is TRBV5-6 and J usage is TRBJ2-7; 7 bases fit TRBD1. V dropped 5 bases and J dropped 5; count of bases not matched to a gene: 16. The CDR3 length is 16 residues. The germline V gene encodes CDR1 SGHDT and CDR2 YYEEEE. CDR3 in DNA: TGTGCCAGCAGACACACGGGACAGAGGTTCTTGGACGAGCAGTACTTC. It encodes CASRHTGQRFLDEQYF.

The chain joins TRBV5-1 to TRBJ1-3; 7 bases fit TRBD1. The CDR3 is 17 residues long. J was trimmed by 0 bases and V by 2 bases; bases with no gene match: 8. Germline-derived CDR1 and CDR2 are SGHRS and YFSETQ. The CDR3 is CASSFGQETTSGNTIYF. In DNA form, the CDR3 reads TGCGCCAGCAGCTTCGGACAGGAGACTACCTCTGGAAACACCATATATTTT. Using reference TRBV5-1 and TRBJ1-3 for the parts outside the CDR3, the full variable domain is KAGVTQTPRYLIKTRGQQVTLSCSPISGHRSVSWYQQTPGQGLQFLFEYFSETQRNKGNFPGRFSGRQFSNSRSEMNVSTLELGDSALYLCASSFGQETTSGNTIYFGEGSWLTVV.

The chain has TRBV19 and TRBJ2-1; 7 nucleotides line up with TRBD2. CDR3 length: 15 amino acids. V lost 1 base and J lost 9; bases outside the gene matches: 9. Germline values: CDR1 LNHDA, CDR2 SQIVND (reference sequence). The chain's CDR3 is CASSIGQGGNSEQFF. The CDR3 DNA reads TGTGCCAGTAGTATAGGTCAGGGAGGGAACTCTGAGCAGTTCTTC.

Notes on this clone: At one end, the junction sequence differs from germline, possibly due to a read error. The chain joins TRBV15 to TRBJ1-1; D perhaps matches TRBD1 (5 bases). The CDR3 sequence is 14 residues long. Germline V lookup: CDR1 LNHNV, CDR2 YYDKDF (reference sequence). CDR3: CATSASRVKTEAFF. In nucleotides, the CDR3 is TGTGCCACCAGCGCCAGCAGGGTGAAGACTGAAGCTTTCTTT.

The rearrangement joins TRBV19 to TRBJ2-7, with D perhaps matching TRBD1 (6 bases). Germline values: CDR1 LNHDA, CDR2 SQIVND (reference sequence). The CDR3 extends over 13 amino acids. Trimming stripped 5 bases from V and 4 bases from J, with 12 bases between. DNA of the CDR3: TGTGCCAGTAGTCCGACAACAGGGTACGAGCAGTACTTC. Amino acid sequence: CASSPTTGYEQYF.

The rearrangement uses TRBV29-1 and TRBJ1-2, with D possibly TRBD1 on 5 matching bases. There are 12 residues in the CDR3. V lost 7 bases and J lost 4, with 13 bases in between. Germline V gene lookup returns CDR1 SQVTM and CDR2 ANQGSEA. The CDR3 loop is CSARRGSYGYTF. For the CDR3, the DNA is TGCAGCGCGCGCCGGGGGAGCTATGGCTACACCTTC. The whole variable domain, remainder taken from reference TRBV29-1 and TRBJ1-2, is SAVISQKPSRDICQRGTSLTIQCQVDSQVTMMFWYRQQPGQSLTLIATANQGSEATYESGFVIDKFPISRPNLTFSTLTVSNMSPEDSSIYLCSARRGSYGYTFGSGTRLTVV.

This chain connects TRBV5-8 to TRBJ1-2; D might be TRBD1 (6 bases). Germline CDR1 is SGHTS and CDR2 is YDEGEE. CDR3 length equals 13 residues. V lost 3 bases and J lost 4, with 10 bases in between. CDR3 amino acids: CASSSTGPYGYTF. The CDR3 nucleotides read TGTGCCAGCAGCTCGACAGGACCCTATGGCTACACCTTC.

J is TRBJ2-1 and V is TRBV27, with 10 bases aligning to TRBD2. This CDR3 contains 17 residues. The V gene's germline CDR1 is MNHEY and CDR2 SMNVEV (reference sequence). Germline trimming cut 2 bases from V and 9 bases from J; bases unmatched to any gene: 13. CDR3 bases: TGTGCCAGCAGTTTAGTGGCTAGCGGGGGCTGGGGCAGTGAGCAGTTCTTC. Translation gives CASSLVASGGWGSEQFF.

This chain uses TRBV5-4 with TRBJ2-1; 7 bases agree with TRBD2. The CDR3 runs 13 residues. CDR1 is SGHNT and CDR2 is YYREEE in the germline V gene (reference sequence). The junction had 7 bases not matched to a gene; V was cut back by 4 bases and J by 9 bases. The CDR3 DNA follows: TGTGCCAGCAGCCCAGCAGGGAGGGGTGAGCAGTTCTTC. This sequence encodes CASSPAGRGEQFF.

The genes are TRBV6-5 and TRBJ2-7; D uncertain. V was shortened by 2 bases and J by 3 bases, with 2 bases between the two germline ends. The CDR3 totals 11 residues. Germline CDR1 reads MNHEY; CDR2 reads SVGAGI. The CDR3 DNA reads as TGTGCCAGCAGTTACCTCTACGAGCAGTACTTC. This codes for CASSYLYEQYF.

V and J are TRBV9 and TRBJ1-2; D unresolved. The ends were cut back, 4 bases at V and 8 bases at J, with 9 bases in the middle. CDR1 SGDLS and CDR2 YYNGEE come from the germline V gene. The CDR3 is 11 residues long. The DNA of the CDR3 is TGTGCCAGCAGCCGGTTTGAGGGCTACACCTTC. Translated: CASSRFEGYTF.

The V gene is TRBV30, the J gene TRBJ1-1, with D unclear. Germline CDR1 reads GTSNPN; CDR2 reads SVGIG (reference sequence). V was trimmed by 3 bases and J by 10 bases, leaving 12 bases between them. The CDR3 length is 11 residues. In nucleotides, the CDR3 is TGTGCCTGGAGCGACGGGTTGAGAGCTTTCTTT. It yields the protein CAWSDGLRAFF. The whole variable domain, filled in from reference TRBV30 and TRBJ1-1, reads SQTIHQWPATLVQPVGSPLSLECTVEGTSNPNLYWYRQAAGRGLQLLFYSVGIGQISSEVPQNLSASRPQDRQFILSSKKLLLSDSGFYLCAWSDGLRAFFGQGTRLTVV.

The chain is built from TRBV29-1 and TRBJ1-2, with a possible D match to TRBD1 (6 bases). The CDR3 covers 14 residues. Germline CDR1 reads SQVTM; CDR2 reads ANQGSEA. The V end lost 6 bases, the J end lost 4 bases, and 18 bases lay between the germline ends. The CDR3 DNA follows: TGCAGCGTACCGGTACAGGGTTCCGGCTATGGCTACACCTTC. As protein: CSVPVQGSGYGYTF.

The V gene is TRBV28, the J gene TRBJ1-3; 7 bases are a match to TRBD1. CDR1 MDHEN and CDR2 SYDVKM come from the germline V gene. This CDR3 contains 14 residues. V shed 8 bases and J 2 bases; nucleotides not matched to a gene: 6. DNA of the CDR3: TGTGCCAGCCGCACAGGGGCCCCTGGAAACACCATATATTTT. It yields the protein CASRTGAPGNTIYF.

The chain couples TRBV29-1 to TRBJ2-1; 7 positions agree with TRBD1. CDR1 SQVTM and CDR2 ANQGSEA come from the germline V gene. The CDR3 consists of 12 residues. The CDR3 DNA follows: TGCAGTGTCTCCCTGACAGGGAATGAGCAGTTCTTC. This translates into CSVSLTGNEQFF.

To note about this clone: One end of the junction varies from germline; a read error may be responsible. The chain links TRBV7-7 to TRBJ1-1; D uncertain. The CDR3 extends over 13 amino acids. In germline, CDR1 is SSHAT, CDR2 FNYEAQ (reference sequence). CDR3 DNA sequence: TGTGCTAGCAGCGTGAGGGTTGGCACTGAAGCTTTCTTT. This gives the protein CASSVRVGTEAFF. Variable domain in full (rest from reference TRBV7-7 and TRBJ1-1): GAGVSQSPRYKVTKRGQDVTLRCDPISSHATLYWYQQALGQGPEFLTYFNYEAQPDKSGLPSDRFSAERPEGSISTLTIQRTEQRDSAMYRCASSVRVGTEAFFGQGTRLTVV.

The chain is built from TRBV4-2 and TRBJ1-2; D is uncertain. Germline V gene data show CDR1 as LGHNA and CDR2 as YNFKEQ. Trimming shortened V by 5 bases and J by 1 base, and 11 bases separated the two germline ends. This CDR3 spans 14 amino acids. The CDR3, as DNA: TGTGCCAGCAGCGAGGGCCCTTTTAACTATGGCTACACCTTC. The encoded protein is CASSEGPFNYGYTF.

The chain recombines TRBV7-2 with TRBJ1-5; 7 nucleotides match TRBD1. CDR1 is SGHTA and CDR2 is FQGNSA in the germline V gene. The CDR3 consists of 13 residues. With V trimmed by 4 bases and J by 7 bases, 4 bases remained unmatched. The CDR3 nucleotides are TGTGCCAGCAGCTCACAGGGGTTCCAGCCCCAGCATTTT. This gives the protein CASSSQGFQPQHF. Variable domain in full (rest from reference TRBV7-2 and TRBJ1-5): GAGVSQSPSNKVTEKGKDVELRCDPISGHTALYWYRQSLGQGLEFLIYFQGNSAPDKSGLPSDRFSAERTGGSVSTLTIQRTQQEDSAVYLCASSSQGFQPQHFGDGTRLSIL.

This clone was seen a few times. V is TRBV5-1 and J is TRBJ1-3; D remains unclear. The CDR3 spans 14 residues. V was shortened by 4 bases and J by 0 bases, with 8 bases between the two germline ends. In germline, CDR1 is SGHRS, CDR2 YFSETQ. The CDR3 region is CASSPGSSGNTIYF. In DNA form, the CDR3 reads TGCGCCAGCAGCCCCGGGAGCTCTGGAAACACCATATATTTT.

The J gene is TRBJ1-2, the V gene TRBV28; no firm D call. The CDR3 runs 13 residues. CDR1 is MDHEN, CDR2 SYDVKM, per germline. V gave up 6 bases and J gave up 3 bases, with 11 bases separating them. The CDR3 reads CASRPGRDYGYTF. The CDR3 nucleotides read TGTGCCAGCAGACCGGGTCGCGACTATGGCTACACCTTC.